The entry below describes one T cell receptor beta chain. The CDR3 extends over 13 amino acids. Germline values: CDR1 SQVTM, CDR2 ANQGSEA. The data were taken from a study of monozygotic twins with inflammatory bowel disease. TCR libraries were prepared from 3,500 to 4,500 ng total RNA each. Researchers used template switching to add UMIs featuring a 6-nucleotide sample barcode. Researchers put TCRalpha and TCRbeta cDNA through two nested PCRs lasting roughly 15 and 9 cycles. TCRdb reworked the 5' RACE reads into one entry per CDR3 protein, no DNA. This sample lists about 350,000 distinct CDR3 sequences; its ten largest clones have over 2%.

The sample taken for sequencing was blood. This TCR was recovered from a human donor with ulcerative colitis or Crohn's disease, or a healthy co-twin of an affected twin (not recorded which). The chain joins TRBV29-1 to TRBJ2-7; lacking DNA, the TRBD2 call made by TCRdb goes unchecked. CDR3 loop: CSTRTSGSYEQYF.